These 6 T cell receptor beta chains came from one sample sequenced in a study of prognosis after radiotherapy for stage I lung cancer. Genomic DNA served as the source from which two-round multiplex PCR generated TCR beta CDR3 amplicons. First-round PCR, the initial amplification, used primers specific to each TRBV and TRBJ gene. Via MiXCR, TCRdb re-called the multiplex PCR reads, giving one row per CDR3 protein. The data contain tens of thousands of distinct CDR3 sequences, approximately 45% of them singletons. The sequenced sample was PBMCs, obtained before or after stereotactic body radiation therapy (not recorded which). The receptor set was obtained from a donor over 45 with non-small cell lung cancer.

This clonotype was found many times. The chain couples TRBV9 to TRBJ2-1, with TRBD1 identical over 7 bases. With 0 bases clipped from V and 2 bases from J, the junction kept 5 bases outside the gene matches. This CDR3 is 16 amino acids long. Per germline, CDR1 SGDLS and CDR2 YYNGEE. In DNA form, the CDR3 reads TGTGCCAGCAGCGTAGTATCGAGGGGGCCCTACAATGAGCAGTTCTTC. This translates into CASSVVSRGPYNEQFF. Drawing the rest from reference TRBV9 and TRBJ2-1, the complete variable domain is DSGVTQTPKHLITATGQRVTLRCSPRSGDLSVYWYQQSLDQGLQFLIQYYNGEERAKGNILERFSAQQFPDLHSELNLSSLELGDSALYFCASSVVSRGPYNEQFFGPGTRLTVL.

The rearrangement links TRBV27 to TRBJ2-2; D uncertain. Germline V CDR1 and CDR2: MNHEY, SMNVEV (reference sequence). This CDR3 is 13 amino acids long. The ends were cut back, 2 bases at V and 6 bases at J, with 7 bases in the middle. The DNA for the CDR3 is TGTGCCAGCAGTTTAAATTCCGCCGGGGAGCTGTTTTTT. Amino acids: CASSLNSAGELFF.

This clonotype was seen more than once but under ten times. J is TRBJ1-2 and V is TRBV6-1; D is unresolved. This CDR3 is built from 11 residues. Germline CDR1 MNHNS, CDR2 SASEGT. V lost 3 bases and J lost 7, with 6 bases in between. The chain's CDR3 is CASSDRCGYTF. The CDR3 DNA is TGTGCCAGCAGTGACAGGTGTGGCTACACCTTC.

This clonotype has a single count. V usage is TRBV30 and J usage is TRBJ1-2, with 11 bases that match TRBD1. Trimming removed 6 bases from V and 4 bases from J; junction bases left unmatched: 4. The CDR3 is 13 residues long. The germline gives CDR1 GTSNPN, CDR2 SVGIG (reference sequence). The CDR3 loop reads CACPDRGLYGYTF. Here the CDR3 DNA reads TGTGCCTGCCCGGACAGGGGGCTCTATGGCTACACCTTC.

V is TRBV4-2 and J is TRBJ2-2; D is possibly TRBD1 (6 bases). Per the germline V gene, CDR1 is LGHNA and CDR2 is YNFKEQ. The CDR3 is 16 amino acids. V lost 4 bases to trimming and J lost 11 bases, with 23 bases between them. The CDR3 loop is CASSPAGTTNTVELFF. CDR3 DNA: TGTGCCAGCAGCCCTGCCGGGACAACGAACACCGTAGAGCTGTTTTTT.

The chain links TRBV7-8 to TRBJ2-2, with D tentatively TRBD2 (6 bases). V was shortened by 4 bases and J by 10 bases, with 22 bases between the two germline ends. The CDR3 extends over 16 amino acids. Germline CDR1 reads SGHVS; CDR2 reads FQNEAQ. The CDR3 loop reads CASSYSIGRLKVELFF. The DNA of the CDR3 is TGTGCCAGCAGCTACTCTATCGGGAGACTGAAGGTGGAGCTGTTTTTT.